This entry lists 6 T cell receptor beta chains sequenced from one sample in a study of T cell repertoires in cytomegalovirus infection. TCRdb called the reads again in MiXCR, with one record for every CDR3 protein. The profile shows more than 150,000 distinct CDR3 sequences, roughly 15% of them singletons. Sequencing used CD8+ T cells from PBMCs. These receptors all stem from a human donor in good health (CMV status not recorded). Some clones in this sample may be carry-over from other donors' samples.

This sequence joins TRBV12-3 or TRBV12-4 and TRBJ1-2; D gene ambiguous. The CDR3 runs to 14 residues. V was pared by 6 bases and J by 6 bases, with 17 bases between. Here the CDR3 DNA reads TGTGCCAGCAGCTGGAAGGGCAGGACCGATGGCTACACCTTC. This encodes CASSWKGRTDGYTF.

This clonotype showed up just a few times. The J gene is TRBJ2-1, the V gene TRBV7-9; 9 positions agree with TRBD2. The trim removed 6 bases at V and 6 bases at J, leaving 6 bases unmatched. Germline V CDR1 and CDR2: SEHNR, FQNEAQ (reference sequence). The CDR3 loop spans 14 amino acids. CDR3 DNA: TGTGCCAGCAGTGTTGGTAGCGGGAGCAATGAGCAGTTCTTC. Protein sequence: CASSVGSGSNEQFF.

The V call is TRBV6-1, the J call TRBJ2-5; no reliable D call. This CDR3 spans 14 amino acids. Trimming shortened V by 1 base and J by 5 bases, and 11 bases separated the two germline ends. Germline CDR1 MNHNS, CDR2 SASEGT. The chain's CDR3 is CASSEGRLLETQYF. For the CDR3, the DNA is TGTGCCAGCAGTGAAGGTCGGCTTCTTGAGACCCAGTACTTC.

This clonotype has at least ten counts. The chain employs TRBV7-8 and TRBJ2-5; D is perhaps TRBD2 (6 bases). The CDR3 spans 16 residues. CDR1 and CDR2 (germline): SGHVS, FQNEAQ. Between the trimmed V and J ends, which lost 1 base and 1 base, there was a span of 13 bases. The CDR3 here is CASSLVAGTLQETQYF. The DNA of the CDR3 is TGTGCCAGCAGCTTAGTTGCGGGGACCCTCCAAGAGACCCAGTACTTC.

The rearrangement uses TRBV6-5 and TRBJ1-2; D is ambiguous. Germline CDR1 is MNHEY and CDR2 is SVGAGI. V shed 2 bases and J shed 5 bases, with 9 bases lying between them. This CDR3 region has 13 residues. The chain's CDR3 is CASSYRTGYGYTF. The CDR3 DNA sequence: TGTGCCAGCAGTTACCGGACGGGATATGGCTACACCTTC.

The gene calls are TRBV12-3 or TRBV12-4 and TRBJ2-1; weak D call: TRBD2 (5 bases). This CDR3 has 12 amino acids. The V end lost 5 bases, the J end lost 5 bases, and 7 bases lay between the germline ends. The DNA of the CDR3 is TGTGCCAGCAGTAGCGGAAACAATGAGCAGTTCTTC. Its translation is CASSSGNNEQFF.